The rows below give T cell receptor beta chains drawn from one sample of a study of technical replicates of blood from several donors. Clones were read by immunoSEQ multiplex PCR, and TCRdb kept only the in-frame ones, dropping some. The table has around 16,000 clones, about nine tenths seen once; the top ten hold roughly 11%. The material sequenced was PBMCs. The receptors come from a human donor in good health. The CDR3 runs from the conserved cysteine through the conserved F or W. The order of the fields is V gene, J gene, clone size, D gene, CDR3 protein, CDR3 DNA. D genes are given only for firm matches. Expanded clones are given a class, and other clones once, few, many or no size at all.

v_call: TRBV19
j_call: TRBJ1-4
clone_size: .
d_call: .
cdr3_aa: CASSIWSAANEKLFF
cdr3_nt: TGTGCCAGTAGTATTTGGAGTGCGGCTAATGAAAAACTGTTTTTT

v_call: TRBV6-4
j_call: TRBJ2-3
clone_size: .
d_call: .
cdr3_aa: CASSDQSTDTQYF
cdr3_nt: TGTGCCAGCAGTGACCAGAGCACAGATACGCAGTATTTT

v_call: TRBV29-1
j_call: TRBJ2-7
clone_size: .
d_call: .
cdr3_aa: CSAGAGVEQYF
cdr3_nt: TGCAGCGCCGGGGCAGGGGTCGAGCAGTACTTC

v_call: TRBV7-2
j_call: TRBJ2-5
clone_size: .
d_call: TRBD1
cdr3_aa: CASSPKTGTGLGTQYF
cdr3_nt: TGTGCCAGCAGCCCAAAAACCGGGACAGGTCTGGGGACCCAGTACTTC

v_call: TRBV11-3
j_call: TRBJ2-1
clone_size: once
d_call: TRBD2
cdr3_aa: CASSLALYPGTSRSDEQFF
cdr3_nt: TGTGCCAGCAGCTTAGCCCTATATCCGGGGACTAGTAGGAGCGATGAGCAGTTCTTC

v_call: TRBV9
j_call: TRBJ2-5
clone_size: .
d_call: TRBD2
cdr3_aa: CASSVGLADQETQYF
cdr3_nt: TGTGCCAGCAGCGTAGGTCTAGCGGATCAAGAGACCCAGTACTTC

v_call: TRBV7-6
j_call: TRBJ2-1
clone_size: .
d_call: .
cdr3_aa: CASSLSRVYNEQFF
cdr3_nt: TGTGCCAGCAGCTTATCCCGGGTCTACAATGAGCAGTTCTTC

v_call: TRBV10-3
j_call: TRBJ1-5
clone_size: .
d_call: .
cdr3_aa: CAIRGGENQPQHF
cdr3_nt: TGTGCCATCAGGGGGGGGGAGAATCAGCCCCAGCATTTT

v_call: TRBV5-6
j_call: TRBJ2-1
clone_size: .
d_call: TRBD2
cdr3_aa: CASSLRLGLAFGEQFF
cdr3_nt: TGTGCCAGCAGCTTGCGTCTGGGACTAGCTTTTGGTGAGCAGTTCTTC

v_call: TRBV4-2
j_call: TRBJ2-1
clone_size: .
d_call: TRBD2
cdr3_aa: CASSMGLAGGPNEQFF
cdr3_nt: TGTGCCAGCAGCATGGGACTAGCGGGCGGTCCCAATGAGCAGTTCTTC

v_call: TRBV5-1
j_call: TRBJ2-7
clone_size: few
d_call: .
cdr3_aa: CALHGGAEVSSGYEQYF
cdr3_nt: TGCGCCCTGCATGGGGGGGCGGAAGTATCTTCAGGGTACGAGCAGTACTTC

v_call: TRBV6-5
j_call: TRBJ1-6
clone_size: .
d_call: TRBD1
cdr3_aa: CASSPGDRVFSPLHF
cdr3_nt: TGTGCCAGCAGTCCGGGAGACAGGGTTTTTTCACCCCTCCACTTT

v_call: TRBV25-1
j_call: TRBJ1-4
clone_size: .
d_call: .
cdr3_aa: CASSEPPVVGGEKLFF
cdr3_nt: TGTGCCAGCAGTGAACCCCCCGTGGTGGGAGGGGAGAAACTGTTTTTT

v_call: TRBV6-7
j_call: TRBJ2-2
clone_size: .
d_call: .
cdr3_aa: CASSYGFGQLTSRLTGELFF
cdr3_nt: TGTGCCAGCAGTTACGGATTCGGACAGCTCACTTCTAGGCTCACCGGGGAGCTGTTTTTT

v_call: TRBV18
j_call: TRBJ2-1
clone_size: once
d_call: .
cdr3_aa: CASSPPTGTQGNEQFF
cdr3_nt: TGTGCCAGCTCACCACCTACCGGGACTCAGGGCAATGAGCAGTTCTTC

v_call: TRBV6-6
j_call: TRBJ2-7
clone_size: .
d_call: .
cdr3_aa: CASSYGSGASYEQYF
cdr3_nt: TGTGCCAGCAGTTACGGTTCGGGAGCGTCCTACGAGCAGTACTTC

v_call: TRBV5-4
j_call: TRBJ1-1
clone_size: .
d_call: .
cdr3_aa: CASSFGQGEAFF
cdr3_nt: TGTGCCAGCAGCTTCGGTCAGGGTGAAGCTTTCTTT

v_call: TRBV5-1
j_call: TRBJ1-1
clone_size: .
d_call: TRBD1
cdr3_aa: CASSPGQGVLRNTEAFF
cdr3_nt: TGCGCCAGCAGCCCGGGACAGGGAGTTTTGAGGAACACTGAAGCTTTCTTT

v_call: TRBV4-2
j_call: TRBJ1-2
clone_size: .
d_call: TRBD1
cdr3_aa: CASSQKGAQGPGGYTF
cdr3_nt: TGTGCCAGCAGCCAAAAGGGGGCCCAGGGACCGGGGGGCTACACCTTC

v_call: TRBV11-3
j_call: TRBJ2-3
clone_size: once
d_call: TRBD2
cdr3_aa: CASSRRGLAGDGADTQYF
cdr3_nt: TGTGCCAGCAGCCGACGGGGACTAGCGGGAGACGGAGCAGATACGCAGTATTTT

v_call: TRBV6-4
j_call: TRBJ2-2
clone_size: .
d_call: .
cdr3_aa: CASSDSKQTNTGELFF
cdr3_nt: TGTGCCAGCAGTGACTCGAAACAGACGAACACCGGGGAGCTGTTTTTT

v_call: TRBV6-1
j_call: TRBJ2-3
clone_size: .
d_call: TRBD1
cdr3_aa: CASSARADRGWSTDTQYF
cdr3_nt: TGTGCCAGCAGTGCCCGAGCGGACAGGGGATGGAGCACAGATACGCAGTATTTT

v_call: TRBV6-6
j_call: TRBJ2-7
clone_size: .
d_call: .
cdr3_aa: CASSPDWNRGEQYF
cdr3_nt: TGTGCCAGCAGCCCCGACTGGAATCGCGGCGAGCAGTACTTC

v_call: TRBV11-2
j_call: TRBJ2-7
clone_size: .
d_call: TRBD2
cdr3_aa: CASSLGGLAGVGEQYF
cdr3_nt: TGTGCCAGCAGCTTGGGGGGACTAGCGGGAGTGGGGGAGCAGTACTTC

v_call: TRBV27
j_call: TRBJ2-4
clone_size: .
d_call: .
cdr3_aa: CASSDRLLDPKNIQYF
cdr3_nt: TGTGCCAGCAGCGACAGGCTCTTAGACCCCAAAAACATTCAGTACTTC

v_call: TRBV6-1
j_call: TRBJ1-4
clone_size: few
d_call: .
cdr3_aa: CASSDGGVSEKLFF
cdr3_nt: TGTGCCAGCAGTGATGGGGGGGTAAGTGAAAAACTGTTTTTT

v_call: TRBV5-1
j_call: TRBJ1-1
clone_size: .
d_call: .
cdr3_aa: CASSLDPTRDTEAFF
cdr3_nt: TGCGCCAGCAGCTTGGACCCCACTCGGGACACTGAAGCTTTCTTT

v_call: TRBV9
j_call: TRBJ2-3
clone_size: .
d_call: TRBD2
cdr3_aa: CASSVATGTSGLQDTQYF
cdr3_nt: TGTGCCAGCAGCGTAGCTACGGGGACTAGCGGTCTTCAAGATACGCAGTATTTT

v_call: TRBV5-1
j_call: TRBJ2-5
clone_size: .
d_call: .
cdr3_aa: CASSSSGGGETQYF
cdr3_nt: TGCGCCAGCAGCTCCTCCGGGGGTGGGGAGACCCAGTACTTC

v_call: TRBV4-1
j_call: TRBJ2-1
clone_size: .
d_call: TRBD2
cdr3_aa: CASSQAVSASGSRVYNEQFF
cdr3_nt: TGCGCCAGCAGCCAAGCAGTTTCTGCTAGCGGGAGTCGGGTCTACAATGAGCAGTTCTTC

v_call: TRBV7-9
j_call: TRBJ1-2
clone_size: few
d_call: TRBD1
cdr3_aa: CASSLAGTGNGYTF
cdr3_nt: TGTGCCAGCAGCCTAGCTGGGACAGGGAATGGCTACACCTTC

v_call: TRBV7-2
j_call: TRBJ2-1
clone_size: .
d_call: .
cdr3_aa: CASSLPDLYNEQFF
cdr3_nt: TGTGCCAGCAGCCTCCCGGACTTGTACAATGAGCAGTTCTTC

v_call: TRBV7-8
j_call: TRBJ2-7
clone_size: once
d_call: TRBD1
cdr3_aa: CASSLEGGTGRYSYEQYF
cdr3_nt: TGTGCCAGCAGCTTAGAGGGGGGGACAGGGCGATACTCCTACGAGCAGTACTTC

v_call: TRBV30
j_call: TRBJ2-3
clone_size: .
d_call: TRBD2
cdr3_aa: CAWSVGLAGYTDTQYF
cdr3_nt: TGTGCCTGGAGTGTAGGACTAGCGGGTTACACAGATACGCAGTATTTT

v_call: TRBV18
j_call: TRBJ2-7
clone_size: .
d_call: TRBD2
cdr3_aa: CASSPPASGSHEQYF
cdr3_nt: TGTGCCAGCTCACCACCGGCTAGCGGGAGCCACGAGCAGTACTTC

v_call: TRBV5-1
j_call: TRBJ2-6
clone_size: .
d_call: TRBD1
cdr3_aa: CASSDGYRGPSGANVLTF
cdr3_nt: TGCGCCAGCAGCGACGGATACAGGGGGCCCTCTGGGGCCAACGTCCTGACTTTC

v_call: TRBV6-5
j_call: TRBJ2-1
clone_size: .
d_call: TRBD2
cdr3_aa: CASSRTSGSGEQFF
cdr3_nt: TGTGCCAGCAGCCGGACTAGCGGGAGTGGTGAGCAGTTCTTC

v_call: TRBV5-6
j_call: TRBJ2-2
clone_size: .
d_call: TRBD1
cdr3_aa: CASSRTGSAGELFF
cdr3_nt: TGTGCCAGCAGCCGGACAGGGTCGGCCGGGGAGCTGTTTTTT

v_call: TRBV5-1
j_call: TRBJ2-7
clone_size: .
d_call: TRBD2
cdr3_aa: CASSLGVGGNIYEQYF
cdr3_nt: TGCGCCAGCAGCTTGGGGGTGGGAGGGAACATCTACGAGCAGTACTTC

v_call: TRBV9
j_call: TRBJ2-5
clone_size: .
d_call: TRBD2
cdr3_aa: CASSVVSGGETQYF
cdr3_nt: TGTGCCAGCAGCGTAGTTAGCGGGGGGGAGACCCAGTACTTC

v_call: TRBV18
j_call: TRBJ1-2
clone_size: .
d_call: TRBD1
cdr3_aa: CASSPSGGNGYTF
cdr3_nt: TGTGCCAGCTCACCATCAGGGGGGAATGGCTACACCTTC

v_call: TRBV15
j_call: TRBJ2-3
clone_size: .
d_call: .
cdr3_aa: CATSRGADTQYF
cdr3_nt: TGTGCCACCAGCAGAGGAGCAGATACGCAGTATTTT

v_call: TRBV2
j_call: TRBJ2-5
clone_size: .
d_call: TRBD2
cdr3_aa: CASSGGGRRETQYF
cdr3_nt: TGTGCCAGCAGCGGGGGGGGGCGGCGGGAGACCCAGTACTTC

v_call: TRBV5-6
j_call: TRBJ2-7
clone_size: .
d_call: TRBD1
cdr3_aa: CASSANPGGYEQYF
cdr3_nt: TGTGCCAGCAGCGCCAACCCAGGGGGCTACGAGCAGTACTTC

v_call: TRBV6-1
j_call: TRBJ2-7
clone_size: .
d_call: TRBD2
cdr3_aa: CASSEAAGWTSGRYEQYF
cdr3_nt: TGTGCCAGCAGTGAAGCGGCGGGATGGACTAGCGGGCGATACGAGCAGTACTTC